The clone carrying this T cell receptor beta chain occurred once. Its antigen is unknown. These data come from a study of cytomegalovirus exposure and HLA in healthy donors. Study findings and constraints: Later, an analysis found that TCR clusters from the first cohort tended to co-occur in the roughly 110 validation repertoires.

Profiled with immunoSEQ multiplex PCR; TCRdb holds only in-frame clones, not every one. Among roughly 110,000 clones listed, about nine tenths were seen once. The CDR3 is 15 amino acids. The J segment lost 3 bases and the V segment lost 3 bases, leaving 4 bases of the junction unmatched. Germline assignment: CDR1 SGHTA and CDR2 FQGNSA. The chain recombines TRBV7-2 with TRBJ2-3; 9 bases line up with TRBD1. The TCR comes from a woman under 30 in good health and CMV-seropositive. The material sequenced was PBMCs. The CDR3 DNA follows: TGTGCCAGCAGCTTGTGGGACAGGGTAACAGATACGCAGTATTTT. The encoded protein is CASSLWDRVTDTQYF.